This entry describes one TCR beta chain. Its target is not known. V was cut by 8 bases and J by 0 bases, with 15 bases left in between. Looked up from germline, CDR1 is MDHEN and CDR2 is SYDVKM. The CDR3 has 15 residues. The data were taken from a study of long-term antiretroviral therapy in people with HIV. A v3.0 immunoSEQ assay was performed at survey level. Assay used: immunoSEQ multiplex PCR; TCRdb lists only in-frame clones, some missing. The table has fewer than 40,000 clones, about 80% seen once. Study findings and constraints: Pre-ART clonal expansion yielded clones that dominated the repertoire at all time points. Controls exceeded HIV repertoires in CDR3 length range.

The sample was unsorted PBMCs, taken 3.4 years after starting antiretroviral therapy. V is TRBV28 and J is TRBJ2-3, with a possible D match to TRBD1 (6 bases). The source is a man in his thirties or forties with HIV. In nucleotides, the CDR3 is TGTGCCAGCTTTACTACAGGGCGTAGCACAGATACGCAGTATTTT. This encodes CASFTTGRSTDTQYF.